Here is one T cell receptor (beta chain) with its context. This sample was included in a study of shared clonotypes between healthy human individuals. On the study more broadly: Each donor contributed plates that comprised three CD4 naive, three CD4 memory, two CD8 naive and one CD8 memory.

CDR3 length equals 12 residues. Trimming removed 4 bases at V and 6 bases at J, with 10 bases between. CDR1 is SGDLS and CDR2 is YYNGEE in the germline V gene. CD4+ cells yielded CD45RA+ naive and CD45RA-negative memory subsets. Assay execution took place at the deep level. This table comes from immunoSEQ multiplex PCR, and its TCRdb copy is limited to in-frame clones, with some not included. Altogether under 1,900,000 clones are present, roughly 98.5% being singletons, with the ten largest covering roughly 0.35%. Sequenced sample: naive CD4+ T cells sorted from blood. Subset defined: CD45RA+ positively selected. The chain recombines TRBV9 with TRBJ1-1; D is ambiguous. The TCR was taken from a man aged 30-40 years in good health. CDR3: CASSTGPSEAFF. The DNA of the CDR3 is TGTGCCAGCAGCACCGGGCCCTCTGAAGCTTTCTTT.